One sample yielded the 15 T cell receptor beta chains listed below, sequenced in a study of Ad26.COV2.S vaccination and SARS-CoV-2 variants. Profiling relied on immunoSEQ multiplex PCR, and the TCRdb table lists in-frame clones only, not all of them. The sample shows approximately 400,000 clones, around 84% of them seen only once. Regarding treatment: about 20 received Ad26.COV2.S at low or high dose, single or two shots; about five received placebo; per-sample allocation not given. The study sampled participants on day 63 after the first vaccine or placebo injection. The sequenced sample was peripheral blood, obtained in a trial of Ad26.COV2.S vaccine versus placebo. All receptors derive from a person aged 18 to 65 who received the Ad26.COV2.S COVID-19 vaccine or a placebo.

The V call is TRBV3-1 (or the pseudogene TRBV3-2), the J call TRBJ2-6; D may be TRBD1 or TRBD2 (5 bases each). V lost 1 base, J lost 2 bases, and 9 bases lay in between. The CDR3 runs 16 residues. Germline V gene sequence: CDR1 LGHDT, CDR2 YNNKEL (reference sequence). CDR3 coding DNA: TGTGCCAGCAGCCAAGTTTGGGGGACTGGGGCCAACGTCCTGACTTTC. Its protein is CASSQVWGTGANVLTF.

The chain combines TRBV18 with TRBJ2-7; 8 bases are shared with TRBD2. The germline gives CDR1 KGHSH, CDR2 LQKENI. V was clipped by 3 bases and J by 4 bases; unmatched bases: 5. The CDR3 extends over 14 amino acids. The chain's CDR3 is CASSPRGGLYEQYF. CDR3 nucleotides: TGTGCCAGCTCACCCCGCGGGGGGCTATACGAGCAGTACTTC.

V is TRBV27 and J is TRBJ1-1; a possible D gene is TRBD1 (5 bases). The CDR3 extends over 16 amino acids. The V and J ends lost 6 bases and 0 bases respectively, with 17 bases between them. CDR1 is MNHEY, CDR2 SMNVEV, per germline (reference sequence). This CDR3 reads CASSAGGLKVNTEAFF. CDR3 DNA sequence: TGTGCCAGCAGCGCGGGGGGGTTAAAGGTGAACACTGAAGCTTTCTTT.

The chain combines TRBV5-6 with TRBJ2-7; D is possibly TRBD1 (7 bases). The V gene's germline CDR1 is SGHDT and CDR2 YYEEEE. The CDR3 runs 18 residues. Trimming cost V 4 bases and J 2 bases, with 25 bases left between them. CDR3: CASSHRLWRDSYPYEQYF. The CDR3 DNA reads as TGTGCCAGCAGCCATCGCCTTTGGAGGGACAGTTACCCCTACGAGCAGTACTTC.

This chain joins TRBV5-1 and TRBJ2-4; 10 nucleotides agree with TRBD2. The V gene's germline CDR1 is SGHRS and CDR2 YFSETQ. Losses at the gene ends were 0 bases for V and 4 bases for J; bases not matched to a gene: 1. The CDR3 is made up of 15 amino acids. This chain's CDR3 is CASSLASGSKNIQYF. In nucleotides, the CDR3 is TGCGCCAGCAGCTTGGCTAGCGGGAGTAAAAACATTCAGTACTTC.

This chain's CDR3 is CASSLSPRNYEQYF. CDR3 DNA: TGTGCCAGCAGCTTAAGCCCAAGAAATTACGAGCAGTACTTC. This chain links TRBV7-2 with TRBJ2-7, with unresolved D. The CDR3 length is 14 residues. The V end was cut by 2 bases, the J end by 4 bases, with 12 bases between. In germline, CDR1 is SGHTA, CDR2 FQGNSA. The whole variable domain, filled in from reference TRBV7-2 and TRBJ2-7, reads GAGVSQSPSNKVTEKGKDVELRCDPISGHTALYWYRQSLGQGLEFLIYFQGNSAPDKSGLPSDRFSAERTGGSVSTLTIQRTQQEDSAVYLCASSLSPRNYEQYFGPGTRLTVT.

In DNA form, the CDR3 reads TGCGCCAGCAGCGCCCGGGGCACCGGGGAGCTGTTTTTT. Its translation: CASSARGTGELFF. The rearrangement joins TRBV4-3 to TRBJ2-2; possible D gene TRBD2, 5 bases. Germline CDR1 is LGHNA and CDR2 is YSLEER. The V and J ends lost 5 bases and 4 bases respectively, with 8 bases between them. The length of the CDR3 is 13 residues.

The rearrangement links TRBV7-2 to TRBJ2-5, with 11 positions matching TRBD1. V was pared by 5 bases and J by 1 base, with 3 bases of the junction left unmatched. Germline loops: CDR1 SGHTA, CDR2 FQGNSA. This CDR3 is built from 15 residues. CDR3 loop: CASSPDRGLQETQYF. DNA of the CDR3: TGTGCCAGCAGCCCGGACAGGGGGCTCCAAGAGACCCAGTACTTC.

The V and J genes are TRBV11-3 and TRBJ2-1; 9 bases line up with TRBD1. CDR3 length: 14 amino acids. V was clipped by 4 bases and J by 8 bases; unmatched bases: 6. Germline assignment: CDR1 SGHNT and CDR2 YENEEA. This chain's CDR3 is CASSSGTGRYEQFF. The CDR3 region has the DNA TGTGCCAGCAGCTCCGGGACAGGGAGGTATGAGCAGTTCTTC. Supplemented by reference TRBV11-3 and TRBJ2-1, the full variable domain reads EAGVVQSPRYKIIEKKQPVAFWCNPISGHNTLYWYLQNLGQGPELLIRYENEEAVDDSQLPKDRFSAERLKGVDSTLKIQPAELGDSAVYLCASSSGTGRYEQFFGPGTRLTVL.

The chain is built from TRBV5-5 and TRBJ1-5, with 7 bases fitting TRBD1. Germline V lookup: CDR1 SGHKS, CDR2 YYEKEE (reference sequence). The CDR3 has 14 amino acids. The trim removed 3 bases at V and 6 bases at J, leaving 6 bases unmatched. CDR3 bases: TGTGCCAGCAGCTGGACAGGTCCCGGTCAGCCCCAGCATTTT. Its translation is CASSWTGPGQPQHF. Full variable domain (missing parts from reference TRBV5-5 and TRBJ1-5): DAGVTQSPTHLIKTRGQQVTLRCSPISGHKSVSWYQQVLGQGPQFIFQYYEKEERGRGNFPDRFSARQFPNYSSELNVNALLLGDSALYLCASSWTGPGQPQHFGDGTRLSIL.

V and J are TRBV3-1 (or the pseudogene TRBV3-2) and TRBJ1-1; no firm D call. The CDR3 has 13 residues. The ends were cut back, 2 bases at V and 1 base at J, with 5 bases in the middle. Germline values: CDR1 LGHDT, CDR2 YNNKEL (reference sequence). The CDR3 loop is CASSQQTNTEAFF. In DNA form, the CDR3 reads TGTGCCAGCAGCCAACAGACGAACACTGAAGCTTTCTTT.

The chain links TRBV2 to TRBJ1-2; D call uncertain. The CDR3 spans 12 residues. The ends were cut back, 4 bases at V and 6 bases at J, with 9 bases in the middle. Germline V gene sequence: CDR1 SNHLY, CDR2 FYNNEI. CDR3 in DNA: TGTGCCAGCAGTGGCGACAAGGATGGCTACACCTTC. This translates into CASSGDKDGYTF.

This chain uses TRBV29-1 with TRBJ2-1; weak D call: TRBD1 (5 bases). The germline V and J ends were trimmed by 1 base and 5 bases, with 18 bases remaining between them. The CDR3 has 16 amino acids. Germline CDR1 reads SQVTM; CDR2 reads ANQGSEA. CDR3 region: CSVEGGAYNQDNEQFF. DNA for the CDR3: TGCAGCGTTGAAGGGGGCGCTTACAATCAGGACAATGAGCAGTTCTTC.

This chain uses TRBV7-2 with TRBJ2-5; a weak D match, TRBD1 (5 bases). The CDR3 is 13 amino acids. Trimming cost V 5 bases and J 2 bases, with 9 bases left between them. Per germline, CDR1 SGHTA and CDR2 FQGNSA. Here the CDR3 DNA reads TGTGCCAGCAGCAGGGGCCCTCAAGAGACCCAGTACTTC. Protein sequence: CASSRGPQETQYF.

The chain couples TRBV7-2 to TRBJ2-1; TRBD2 might be the D (5 bases). The CDR3 length is 17 residues. CDR1 and CDR2 (germline): SGHTA, FQGNSA. Deletions cut 0 bases from V and 0 bases from J, with 12 bases between. DNA for the CDR3: TGTGCCAGCAGCTTAGCCCCCCCGGGGAGCTCCTACAATGAGCAGTTCTTC. This codes for CASSLAPPGSSYNEQFF.